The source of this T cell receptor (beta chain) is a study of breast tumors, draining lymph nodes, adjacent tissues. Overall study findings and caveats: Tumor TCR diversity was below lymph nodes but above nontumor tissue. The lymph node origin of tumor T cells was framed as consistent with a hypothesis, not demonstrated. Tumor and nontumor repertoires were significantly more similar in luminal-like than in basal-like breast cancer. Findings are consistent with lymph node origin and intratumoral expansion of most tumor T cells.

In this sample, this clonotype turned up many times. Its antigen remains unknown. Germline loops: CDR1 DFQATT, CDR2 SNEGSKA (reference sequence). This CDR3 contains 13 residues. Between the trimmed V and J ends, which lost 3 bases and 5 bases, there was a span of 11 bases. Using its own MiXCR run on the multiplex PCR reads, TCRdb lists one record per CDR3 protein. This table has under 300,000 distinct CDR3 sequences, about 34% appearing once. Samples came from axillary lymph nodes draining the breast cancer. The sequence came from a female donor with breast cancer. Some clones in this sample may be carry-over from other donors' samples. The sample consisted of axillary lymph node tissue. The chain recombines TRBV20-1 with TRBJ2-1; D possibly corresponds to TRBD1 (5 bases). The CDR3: CSASDQGNNEQFF. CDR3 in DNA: TGCAGTGCTAGTGATCAGGGTAACAATGAGCAGTTCTTC.